The next 10 T cell receptor beta chains were all read from a single sample in a study of blood T cells in healthy people across ages. Alongside a J-beta primer mix, a sample-barcoded 5' primer served in a second PCR lasting roughly 6 to 11 cycles. TCRdb recomputed calls from the 5' RACE reads with MiXCR, one row per CDR3 protein. The top ten hold 28% of the sample, which has about 830,000 distinct CDR3 sequences, approximately 59% seen once. Sample: blood. The source of these receptors is a man aged 25 to 40 in good health.

The chain couples TRBV5-5 to TRBJ1-5; 9 bases are a match to TRBD1. Per germline, CDR1 SGHKS and CDR2 YYEKEE (reference sequence). J lost 6 bases, V lost 0 bases, and 10 bases had no gene match. This CDR3 comprises 17 residues. In DNA, the CDR3 is TGTGCCAGCAGCTTGGCCTCGGGACAGGGAGGTACTCAGCCCCAGCATTTT. Translating it yields CASSLASGQGGTQPQHF.

The chain employs TRBV7-9 and TRBJ1-5; D not certain. With 5 bases removed from V and 9 bases from J, the gap between germline ends came to 17 bases. The CDR3 totals 14 residues. Germline loops: CDR1 SEHNR, CDR2 FQNEAQ (reference sequence). The CDR3 spells CASSERTRNGPQHF. In DNA, the CDR3 is TGTGCCAGCAGCGAACGGACCCGGAACGGGCCCCAGCATTTT.

The chain has TRBV9 and TRBJ2-5; 11 positions agree with TRBD1. This CDR3 is built from 15 residues. Germline-derived CDR1 and CDR2 are SGDLS and YYNGEE. Trimming at V came to 4 bases and at J to 5 bases, leaving 7 bases not matched to a gene. The CDR3 nucleotides read TGTGCCAGCAGCCGAAAAGGGACAGGGGGTGAGACCCAGTACTTC. Translating gives CASSRKGTGGETQYF.

This clonotype was observed once. The gene calls are TRBV20-1 and TRBJ2-1, with unresolved D. The CDR3 extends over 8 amino acids. The germline V gene has CDR1 DFQATT and CDR2 SNEGSKA (reference sequence). The CDR3 protein is CSAYEQFF. The CDR3 bases are TGCAGCGCGTATGAGCAGTTCTTC.

The V and J genes are TRBV13 and TRBJ2-1; 7 bases agree with TRBD1. CDR3 size: 14 residues. With V trimmed by 1 base and J by 9 bases, 6 bases remained unmatched. Germline V gene lookup returns CDR1 PRHDT and CDR2 FYEKMQ (reference sequence). CDR3 nucleotides: TGTGCCAGCAGCTTAGCGGGTCAGGGGGTTGAGCAGTTCTTC. Encoded protein: CASSLAGQGVEQFF.

The chain employs TRBV27 and TRBJ2-1; D is unclear. Germline V CDR1 and CDR2: MNHEY, SMNVEV (reference sequence). The CDR3 spans 13 residues. The V end lost 2 bases, the J end lost 6 bases, and 8 bases lay between the germline ends. The CDR3 sequence is CASSLRGLNEQFF. The CDR3 nucleotides read TGTGCCAGCAGTTTACGCGGCCTCAATGAGCAGTTCTTC.

The rearrangement links TRBV20-1 to TRBJ2-4; tentatively, D is TRBD1 (6 bases). The J call may be incorrect, as the DNA end agrees better with TRBJ2-7. CDR3 size: 11 residues. Germline CDR1 DFQATT, CDR2 SNEGSKA (reference sequence). CDR3: CSRSTGNEQYF. The CDR3 DNA reads TGCAGTCGGAGCACAGGGAACGAGCAGTACTTC.

In its sample, this clonotype was seen a few times. The V gene is TRBV11-1, the J gene TRBJ2-1; 7 bases line up with TRBD1. In germline, CDR1 is SGHAT, CDR2 FQDESV (reference sequence). Trimming at V came to 7 bases and at J to 12 bases, leaving 9 bases not matched to a gene. The CDR3 runs 12 residues. The CDR3 DNA is TGTGCCAGCACCCCGGACAGGTCCCCGCAGTTCTTC. Translated: CASTPDRSPQFF. The variable domain in full, with the rest retrieved from reference TRBV11-1 and TRBJ2-1, is EAEVAQSPRYKITEKSQAVAFWCDPISGHATLYWYRQILGQGPELLVQFQDESVVDDSQLPKDRFSAERLKGVDSTLKIQPAELGDSAMYLCASTPDRSPQFFGPGTRLTVL.

The genes are TRBV12-3 or TRBV12-4 and TRBJ1-2; D gene ambiguous. The CDR3 length is 14 residues. V shed 6 bases and J shed 8 bases, with 19 bases lying between them. CDR3: CASSFTGVMGGYTF. The CDR3 coding sequence is TGTGCCAGCAGCTTCACCGGGGTCATGGGGGGCTACACCTTC.

This clonotype was picked up a small number of times. This chain links TRBV6-2 or TRBV6-3 with TRBJ2-1; 12 nucleotides align to TRBD2. V lost 5 bases to trimming and J lost 4 bases; unmatched junction nucleotides: 6. This CDR3 spans 16 amino acids. In germline, CDR1 is MNHEY, CDR2 SVGEGT. The CDR3 spells CASSTLAGGVYNEQFF. The CDR3 DNA follows: TGTGCCAGCAGTACCCTAGCGGGGGGGGTTTACAATGAGCAGTTCTTC.